This T cell receptor (beta chain) originates from a study of T-cell memory formation after mild COVID-19 (dated by TCRdb to about 2021). Study-level background: TCR sequence clusters from the two donors were largely donor specific. T-cell clones expanding and contracting after mild COVID-19 in two donors were tracked by longitudinal TCRalpha and TCRbeta repertoire sequencing. Two young, previously healthy adult volunteers, one female and one male, were included in the cohort. General study outcomes and caveats: Some responding clones were detected in pre-infection memory, suggesting pre-existing cross-reactive memory T cells joined the SARS-CoV-2 response. Whether the second-wave clones peaking on day 37 were SARS-CoV-2 specific was not confirmed. From day 15 to 85, contracting clones showed balanced CD4/CD8 phenotypes, whereas a second wave of clones that expanded from day 15 to 37 leaned towards CD4+. The study included only a couple of mild cases, and larger cohorts that include severe cases with pre-infection samples were judged to be necessary. Contracting CD4+ clones were located mainly in the CM and EM memory subsets, whereas CD8+ clones were found to be enriched in EMRA.

Taken from cysteine to phenylalanine, the CDR3 has 16 residues. The CDR3 DNA has 48 bases and is translated from base 1. V ends up 7 bases short and J 0 bases short, with an unmatched junction base count of 10. From a lookup of the germline V gene, CDR1 and CDR2 are MDHEN and SYDVKM. Data came from an Illumina NovaSeq 6000. cDNA libraries for TCRalpha and TCRbeta were prepared by 5'RACE using constant-segment primers, with sample barcodes and unique molecular identifiers added. Trizol reagent was used to extract RNA from every sample. Libraries were amplified in two PCR steps, with a second sample barcode and Illumina TruSeq adapters added in the second step. The libraries were sequenced on an Illumina NovaSeq using 2 x 150 bp paired-end reads. In the source study's methods: With migec v1.2.7, reads were demultiplexed and then collapsed into UMI-guided consensus sequences. Using mixcr v2.1.11, UMI consensuses were aligned to TRA and TRB V and J templates and then assembled into clonotypes. Expanded or contracted clonotypes were those called significant by both edgeR and NoisET, with noise models trained on biological replicates. edgeR calls used a false discovery rate-adjusted p below 0.01 and a log2 fold-change threshold of 1. As an exploratory analysis of dynamics, PCA with hierarchical clustering was applied to max-normalized trajectories of the 1000 most abundant clonotypes. Each responding clone was given a CD4 or CD8 phenotype based on the CD4+ and CD8+ repertoires, which had been sequenced separately. TCRdb's own reprocessing of the public reads used fastp at Q25 and MiXCR and kept productive beta chains. Each entry is one CDR3 protein sequence, shown with its most common DNA and genes. The V and J calls and clone size come from TCRdb's table, not from the authors' own analysis. In all, the sample holds about 88,000 distinct CDR3 sequences, and nearly 25% of those were seen once. The ten top clones hold roughly 39% of the sample.

Ficoll-Paque density gradient centrifugation was the method used to isolate PBMCs. This clonotype has a handful of counts. Its antigen specificity is not known. Within one base of it there is no much larger clone, and no base qualities were kept. The sequencing input was PBMCs or a T cell subset sorted from them (not recorded which). The chain links TRBV28 with TRBJ2-3; 7 central bases correspond to TRBD2. This sequence was found in a man aged 18 to 29 who had mild COVID-19 (a few samples of this study predate the infection). The sample titles of this study are shuffled in the database, so cell type and time point are left out; the donor was told from shared clones. The CDR3 here reads CASTPGAGTSTDTQYF. The DNA sequence is given as TGTGCCAGCACCCCGGGAGCGGGGACTAGCACAGATACGCAGTATTTT.